This T cell receptor beta chain stems from a study of blood T cell repertoires in COVID-19. Study background: Material from acute and convalescent COVID-19 was sourced from the United States, Italy and Spain.

Original handling: How many nucleated cells were present was estimated from reference gene primer amplification. The assay was immunoSEQ multiplex PCR, and TCRdb's table has in-frame clones only and misses some. Clone size and V and J calls were adopted from that table, with D and trimming inferred from the DNA. The top ten clones hold approximately 0.92% of a sample with some 450,000 clones, about 90% of them seen once. Patients of the Seattle cohort, enrolled during active infection, were followed longitudinally. Germline V gene data show CDR1 as MDHEN and CDR2 as SYDVKM. CDR3 length: 13 amino acids. V trimming: 5 bases; J trimming: 6 bases; junction bases outside the gene matches: 3.

The chain recombines TRBV28 with TRBJ1-2, with 10 bases matching TRBD1. The sequenced sample consisted of peripheral blood. This receptor was obtained from a man between 18 and 35 years old with COVID-19, enrolled during active disease. In DNA, the CDR3 is TGTGCCAGCAGTGCGGACAGGGGGGATGGCTACACCTTC. Translating it yields CASSADRGDGYTF.